This TCR beta chain was sequenced during a study of graft-versus-host responses after intestinal transplantation. For the study at large: The transplants performed in recipients were multivisceral, liver-intestinal, or isolated intestinal. Recipients were all induced with anti-thymocyte globulin, then given tacrolimus and steroids for 2 to 4 years.

Libraries were prepared by immunoSEQ multiplex PCR; TCRdb keeps only in-frame clonotypes and omits some of them. The sample carries some 110,000 clones, 90% to 95% recorded once. Note on this clone: Antigen: not known.

Regarding the study as a whole: With peak circulating GvH clone levels came an association with early post-transplant HvG declines.

Germline V gene sequence: CDR1 SQVTM, CDR2 ANQGSEA. This CDR3 comprises 13 residues. Trimming cost V 5 bases and J 2 bases; bases outside gene matches: 4. This chain uses TRBV29-1 with TRBJ2-7, with 9 nucleotides matching TRBD2. This material consisted of unstimulated CD4+ T cells sorted from spleen or lymph node cells, taken before transplant. The clonotype originates from a human donor who was the organ donor for an intestinal transplant. The CDR3 DNA reads TGCAGCGTTCTGACTAGCGGAACCTACGAGCAGTACTTC. This codes for CSVLTSGTYEQYF.